These 19 T cell receptor beta chains originate from one sample sequenced in a study of cytomegalovirus exposure and HLA in healthy donors. The PCR used 60 Vbeta and 13 Jbeta primers. Data came from immunoSEQ multiplex PCR; TCRdb stores just in-frame clones and leaves some out. The repertoire has roughly 120,000 clones, 77% of them found once; the top ten carry roughly 13%. Sequenced input: PBMCs. The receptors were sampled from a woman in her thirties or forties in good health and CMV-seropositive.

V and J are TRBV18 and TRBJ2-2, with unresolved D. This CDR3 has 16 residues. Germline V gene lookup returns CDR1 KGHSH and CDR2 LQKENI. V lost 0 bases to trimming and J lost 0 bases, with 8 bases between them. The DNA for the CDR3 is TGTGCCAGCTCACCACCGGCCCAGGCGAACACCGGGGAGCTGTTTTTT. This sequence encodes CASSPPAQANTGELFF.

Here the CDR3 DNA reads TGTGCCAGCACCCTTGACAGGGTATCTGGAAACACCATATATTTT. Its protein product is CASTLDRVSGNTIYF. The J gene is TRBJ1-3, the V gene TRBV6-1, with 7 nucleotides matching TRBD1. CDR1 and CDR2 (germline): MNHNS, SASEGT. Germline trimming cut 7 bases from V and 1 base from J; bases unmatched to any gene: 7. This CDR3 comprises 15 residues.

The chain carries TRBV2 and TRBJ1-1; D is perhaps TRBD1 (5 bases). Germline V gene lookup returns CDR1 SNHLY and CDR2 FYNNEI. The CDR3 sequence is 17 residues long. Trimming removed 7 bases at V and 3 bases at J, with 24 bases between. CDR3 sequence (DNA): TGTGCCAGCATAAGTTACGCGGGACCTCTATGGGACACTGAAGCTTTCTTT. This encodes CASISYAGPLWDTEAFF.

This clone occurred once. This chain uses TRBV10-3 with TRBJ2-1; TRBD1 matches 10 bases. CDR3 length equals 15 residues. Germline V lookup: CDR1 ENHRY, CDR2 SYGVKD. J gave up 7 bases and V 6 bases, and 9 bases lay outside the gene matches. CDR3 nucleotide sequence: TGTGCCATCAGCTTTTCGGGACAGGGGTTTAATGAGCAGTTCTTC. Its protein product is CAISFSGQGFNEQFF.

The J gene is TRBJ2-7, the V gene TRBV29-1, with no clear D. CDR1 and CDR2 (germline): SQVTM, ANQGSEA. This CDR3 has 14 amino acids. The V gene lost 4 bases and the J gene lost 0 bases, with 13 bases spanning the gap. In DNA, the CDR3 is TGCAGCGTTGTAACCCCATCTAGCTCCTACGAGCAGTACTTC. This encodes CSVVTPSSSYEQYF.

The genes are TRBV2 and TRBJ2-6, with D maybe TRBD1 (5 bases). Germline V lookup: CDR1 SNHLY, CDR2 FYNNEI. The CDR3 has 16 residues. The ends were cut back, 5 bases at V and 0 bases at J, with 11 bases in the middle. The CDR3 is CASSQGSLSGANVLTF. The CDR3, as DNA: TGTGCCAGCAGTCAGGGATCTCTCTCTGGGGCCAACGTCCTGACTTTC.

This chain joins TRBV30 and TRBJ2-3; 11 nucleotides match TRBD1. The CDR3 has 15 amino acids. The germline CDR1 and CDR2 sequences are GTSNPN and SVGIG (reference sequence). V shed 5 bases and J 3 bases; nucleotides not matched to a gene: 7. CDR3 protein: CAWRDRGLGTDTQYF. In nucleotides, the CDR3 is TGTGCCTGGCGGGACAGGGGGTTGGGGACAGATACGCAGTATTTT.

The V call is TRBV18, the J call TRBJ1-4, with D tentatively TRBD1 (6 bases). CDR3 size: 13 residues. Trimming cost V 8 bases and J 6 bases, with 13 bases left between them. The germline V gene encodes CDR1 KGHSH and CDR2 LQKENI. The CDR3 DNA reads TGTGCCAGCCGTCCGGACAGACATGAAAAACTGTTTTTT. Amino acid sequence: CASRPDRHEKLFF.

This clone was seen only once. The rearrangement links TRBV9 to TRBJ2-2; perhaps TRBD2 as D (5 bases). V lost 3 bases and J 3 bases, leaving 15 bases between the germline ends. This CDR3 has 16 residues. Per germline, CDR1 SGDLS and CDR2 YYNGEE. CDR3 amino acids: CASSASLRRDTGELFF. The CDR3 region has the DNA TGTGCCAGCAGCGCCTCCCTGAGGCGGGACACCGGGGAGCTGTTTTTT.

This clone has a handful of counts. The chain joins TRBV5-4 to TRBJ2-3; TRBD2 matches at 7 bases. This CDR3 is built from 14 residues. Trimming took 0 bases from V and 7 from J; bases not matched to a gene: 5. In germline, CDR1 is SGHNT, CDR2 YYREEE (reference sequence). CDR3 coding DNA: TGTGCCAGCAGCTTGGAGGGACTACTTAATACGCAGTATTTT. Its protein product is CASSLEGLLNTQYF.

This rearrangement joins TRBV25-1 to TRBJ2-7; the match to TRBD2 covers 13 bases. V gave up 8 bases and J gave up 2 bases; unmatched junction bases: 9. The germline CDR1 and CDR2 sequences are MGHDK and SYGVNS. The CDR3 totals 16 residues. In nucleotides, the CDR3 is TGTGCCAGCGTAACTCGCGGGACTAGCGGGACCTACGAGCAGTACTTC. Its protein product is CASVTRGTSGTYEQYF.

The V call is TRBV4-1, the J call TRBJ2-7; TRBD2 matches 10 bases. The CDR3 spans 18 residues. Trimming removed 0 bases from V and 5 bases from J; junction bases left unmatched: 13. Germline CDR1 reads MGHRA; CDR2 reads YSYEKL. CDR3 region: CASSQDPPWVAGGHEQYF. In DNA form, the CDR3 reads TGCGCCAGCAGCCAAGATCCGCCCTGGGTAGCGGGAGGCCACGAGCAGTACTTC.

The rearrangement joins TRBV4-1 to TRBJ2-2; 10 nucleotides match TRBD1. Germline CDR1 is MGHRA and CDR2 is YSYEKL. The CDR3 sequence is 15 residues long. The V and J ends lost 2 bases and 6 bases, in that order; junction bases with no gene match: 3. The CDR3 loop is CASSQRQGAAGELFF. For the CDR3, the DNA is TGCGCCAGCAGCCAAAGACAGGGGGCCGCCGGGGAGCTGTTTTTT.

V usage is TRBV18 and J usage is TRBJ2-5; TRBD1 matches 7 bases. Germline V gene data show CDR1 as KGHSH and CDR2 as LQKENI. The CDR3 contains 16 residues. J lost 3 bases, V lost 4 bases, and 11 bases had no gene match. Here the CDR3 DNA reads TGTGCCAGCTCACGAACAGACAGGGCGTTAAAAGAGACCCAGTACTTC. Translating it yields CASSRTDRALKETQYF.

V usage is TRBV7-8 and J usage is TRBJ2-7; possible D gene TRBD1, 6 bases. This CDR3 contains 21 residues. CDR1 is SGHVS and CDR2 is FQNEAQ in the germline V gene. The V end lost 5 bases, the J end lost 2 bases, and 34 bases lay between the germline ends. The CDR3 loop reads CASSQAMWESILGTPTYEQYF. CDR3 nucleotides: TGTGCCAGCAGCCAGGCTATGTGGGAATCGATTCTCGGGACACCTACCTACGAGCAGTACTTC.

V usage is TRBV30 and J usage is TRBJ1-2; weak D call: TRBD1 (6 bases). Germline loops: CDR1 GTSNPN, CDR2 SVGIG (reference sequence). The CDR3 extends over 16 amino acids. The germline V and J ends were trimmed by 5 bases and 0 bases, with 19 bases remaining between them. The chain's CDR3 is CAWEKTKGGSNYGYTF. In DNA form, the CDR3 reads TGTGCCTGGGAGAAAACTAAAGGGGGATCTAACTATGGCTACACCTTC.

The chain is built from TRBV5-1 and TRBJ2-2; D may be TRBD1 (6 bases). Trimming removed 6 bases at V and 0 bases at J, with 12 bases between. This CDR3 contains 15 residues. The V gene's germline CDR1 is SGHRS and CDR2 YFSETQ. DNA for the CDR3: TGCGCCAGCACCCAGGCAGGGGCGAACACCGGGGAGCTGTTTTTT. Protein: CASTQAGANTGELFF.

The chain couples TRBV11-2 to TRBJ2-7; TRBD1 matches 8 bases. J was trimmed by 9 bases and V by 5 bases; bases with no gene match: 12. From germline, CDR1 is SGHAT and CDR2 FQNNGV. The CDR3 sequence is 14 residues long. The CDR3 sequence is CASSVAGGQEGQYF. The CDR3 region has the DNA TGTGCCAGCAGCGTGGCAGGGGGCCAGGAGGGGCAGTACTTC.

The V gene is TRBV5-1, the J gene TRBJ2-5; TRBD1 agrees at 7 bases. The CDR3 consists of 15 residues. Germline values: CDR1 SGHRS, CDR2 YFSETQ. After removal of 9 bases from V and 2 bases from J, the junction contained 13 bases not matched to a gene. CDR3 loop: CATKYRGEGQETQYF. The CDR3 DNA reads as TGCGCCACCAAATACAGGGGTGAGGGACAAGAGACCCAGTACTTC.